Following are 2 T cell receptor beta chains from one sample sequenced in a study of T cells after yellow fever vaccination. MiXCR, applied by TCRdb to the 5' RACE reads, yields one record per CDR3 protein. The profile shows approximately 340,000 distinct CDR3 sequences, roughly 8.7% of them singletons. The material sequenced was PBMCs, taken on the day of the first yellow fever vaccination. Every receptor here comes from a man in his late teens or twenties who received the YFV17D yellow fever vaccine.

This clonotype was seen only a few times. The V and J genes are TRBV6-1 and TRBJ2-1, with D perhaps matching TRBD1 (6 bases). The CDR3 is 14 residues long. Germline CDR1 MNHNS, CDR2 SASEGT. V was trimmed by 6 bases and J by 4 bases, leaving 13 bases between them. The CDR3 sequence: CASSRQGIYNEQFF. The CDR3 DNA sequence: TGTGCCAGCAGCCGTCAGGGGATTTACAATGAGCAGTTCTTC.

The chain couples TRBV12-3 or TRBV12-4 to TRBJ2-7; 10 bases align to TRBD2. Trimming at V came to 1 base and at J to 3 bases, leaving 3 bases not matched to a gene. CDR3 size: 15 residues. The CDR3 sequence is CASSLVSSGGYEQYF. The CDR3 DNA is TGTGCCAGCAGTTTAGTATCTAGCGGGGGCTACGAGCAGTACTTC.